The 19 T cell receptor beta chains listed next were all sequenced from one sample in a study of PD-L1 blockade in urothelial cancer (dated by TCRdb to about 2017). Reading the label with the study, this specimen's time point is: pretreatment peripheral blood. Library generation was performed with the immunoSEQ multiplex PCR assay. The table was pulled from immuneACCESS by TCRdb, which kept in-frame rearrangements only. Such tables lose some clones; where checked, under half of the loss comes from unresolved V genes, and the rest has no known cause. The table for this sample lists more than 45,000 clones; around 86% of them were counted only once. Jointly, the top ten make up approximately 1.5% of the sample. Material: PBMCs, obtained around atezolizumab (anti-PD-L1) treatment. The source of these receptors is a man in his fifties with urothelial cancer.

This chain joins TRBV5-1 and TRBJ1-2; weak D call: TRBD1 (6 bases). CDR1 and CDR2 (germline): SGHRS, YFSETQ. The germline V and J ends were trimmed by 3 bases and 7 bases, with 13 bases remaining between them. CDR3 length: 13 residues. The CDR3 protein is CASSWQDSGGYTF. DNA of the CDR3: TGCGCCAGCAGCTGGCAGGACAGCGGTGGCTACACCTTC.

The V call is TRBV5-1, the J call TRBJ2-1; D is perhaps TRBD2 (6 bases). V was clipped by 4 bases and J by 3 bases, with 14 bases between them. The CDR3 has 15 amino acids. Germline values: CDR1 SGHRS, CDR2 YFSETQ. The CDR3 nucleotides are TGCGCCAGCAGCCCGCGCGGGGCGGGCTACAATGAGCAGTTCTTC. It codes for CASSPRGAGYNEQFF. The full variable domain, rest sourced from reference TRBV5-1 and TRBJ2-1, is KAGVTQTPRYLIKTRGQQVTLSCSPISGHRSVSWYQQTPGQGLQFLFEYFSETQRNKGNFPGRFSGRQFSNSRSEMNVSTLELGDSALYLCASSPRGAGYNEQFFGPGTRLTVL.

The chain combines TRBV5-5 with TRBJ1-1, with 8 bases aligning to TRBD1. The CDR3 is 14 amino acids. Germline CDR1 reads SGHKS; CDR2 reads YYEKEE (reference sequence). Unmatched junction bases numbered 2, after V lost 0 bases and J lost 4 bases. CDR3 nucleotides: TGTGCCAGCAGCTTGGACAGGGGGTTCACTGAAGCTTTCTTT. Translated: CASSLDRGFTEAFF.

This clone was recorded once. This chain uses TRBV28 with TRBJ1-2; TRBD1 might be the D (5 bases). Germline CDR1 and CDR2: MDHEN and SYDVKM. The CDR3 has 16 residues. The V gene lost 5 bases and the J gene lost 1 base, with 17 bases spanning the gap. CDR3 loop: CASSTPSWGDNYGYTF. DNA of the CDR3: TGTGCCAGCAGTACACCCTCTTGGGGGGATAACTATGGCTACACCTTC.

The rearrangement uses TRBV7-9 and TRBJ2-5; tentatively, D is TRBD2 (6 bases). V was trimmed by 1 base and J by 8 bases, leaving 11 bases between them. The germline CDR1 and CDR2 sequences are SEHNR and FQNEAQ (reference sequence). The CDR3 totals 13 residues. Here the CDR3 DNA reads TGTGCCAGCAGCTTAGTCGGAGGGGTCACCCAGTACTTC. It is translated as CASSLVGGVTQYF.

The chain links TRBV2 to TRBJ2-4; possibly TRBD2 for D (7 bases). The V end lost 4 bases, the J end lost 9 bases, and 13 bases lay between the germline ends. The length of the CDR3 is 13 residues. The germline V gene encodes CDR1 SNHLY and CDR2 FYNNEI. The CDR3 sequence is CASSASRGGIQYF. The CDR3 region has the DNA TGTGCCAGCAGTGCTAGTAGGGGGGGCATTCAGTACTTC.

This chain links TRBV11-2 with TRBJ1-6; tentatively, D is TRBD1 (5 bases). V lost 5 bases, J lost 1 base, and 9 bases lay in between. Per germline, CDR1 SGHAT and CDR2 FQNNGV. The CDR3 spans 15 residues. The CDR3 nucleotides are TGTGCCAGCAGCGGAGGGACTTCCTATAATTCACCCCTCCACTTT. It specifies CASSGGTSYNSPLHF.

The rearrangement joins TRBV10-3 to TRBJ2-6, with D maybe TRBD2 (6 bases). The germline V gene has CDR1 ENHRY and CDR2 SYGVKD. This CDR3 has 14 residues. The V end was cut by 11 bases, the J end by 1 base, with 12 bases between. The CDR3 DNA reads TGTGCCTCCTTCGGAGGGTCTGGGGCCAACGTCCTGACTTTC. This codes for CASFGGSGANVLTF.

CDR3 sequence: CAISQGHGYTF. The CDR3 DNA follows: TGTGCCATCAGTCAGGGGCATGGCTACACCTTC. V usage is TRBV10-3 and J usage is TRBJ1-2, with D possibly being TRBD1 (6 bases). CDR3 length equals 11 residues. Germline V gives CDR1 ENHRY, CDR2 SYGVKD. V dropped 5 bases and J dropped 6 bases, with 7 bases sitting between them.

The rearrangement uses TRBV9 and TRBJ2-1, with 11 positions matching TRBD2. With 5 bases clipped from V and 6 bases from J, the junction kept 4 bases outside the gene matches. Per germline, CDR1 SGDLS and CDR2 YYNGEE. The CDR3 runs to 14 residues. CDR3 bases: TGTGCCAGCAGGTCCGGGACTAGCGGCAATGAGCAGTTCTTC. Translated: CASRSGTSGNEQFF. Variable domain in full (rest from reference TRBV9 and TRBJ2-1): DSGVTQTPKHLITATGQRVTLRCSPRSGDLSVYWYQQSLDQGLQFLIQYYNGEERAKGNILERFSAQQFPDLHSELNLSSLELGDSALYFCASRSGTSGNEQFFGPGTRLTVL.

V is TRBV2 and J is TRBJ2-7; 8 bases map to TRBD1. Germline CDR1 SNHLY, CDR2 FYNNEI. After removal of 7 bases from V and 3 bases from J, the junction contained 2 bases not matched to a gene. The CDR3 contains 12 residues. CDR3: CASNTGGYEQYV. The DNA of the CDR3 is TGTGCCAGCAACACAGGGGGCTACGAGCAGTACGTC.

The rearrangement links TRBV21-1 to TRBJ2-7; the table's D call of TRBD1 was not tested on the DNA. TRBV21-1 is listed as a pseudogene. CDR3 length: 19 amino acids. CDR3 nucleotides: TGTGCCAGCATTCAAAGTAGGACGCCGGTCCCGGGACACCAATACGAGCAGTACTTC. Its protein product is CASIQSRTPVPGHQYEQYF.

This clone was counted once. The chain combines TRBV14 with TRBJ2-7, with TRBD1 matching 9 bases. V was pared by 4 bases and J by 3 bases, with 4 bases of the junction left unmatched. Germline V lookup: CDR1 SGHDN, CDR2 FVKESK. The CDR3 is 14 residues long. CDR3 sequence (DNA): TGTGCCAGCAGCCGACAGGGGGAAGTCTACGAGCAGTACTTC. It is translated as CASSRQGEVYEQYF.

This clone has only a few counts. The chain is built from TRBV7-8 and TRBJ2-1, with 10 bases aligning to TRBD2. Germline V gene lookup returns CDR1 SGHVS and CDR2 FQNEAQ. The V and J ends lost 5 bases and 4 bases, in that order; junction bases with no gene match: 5. CDR3 size: 15 residues. The CDR3, as DNA: TGTGCCAGCAGCCCTTGGACTAGCGGTTACAATGAGCAGTTCTTC. It yields the protein CASSPWTSGYNEQFF.

This clone has a handful of counts. CDR3 DNA sequence: TGTGCCAGCAGCTTGCCGGGACAGAACTACGAGCAGTACGTC. Residues: CASSLPGQNYEQYV. The chain combines TRBV5-5 with TRBJ2-7; 7 bases agree with TRBD1. Germline CDR1 and CDR2: SGHKS and YYEKEE (reference sequence). V was pared by 1 base and J by 3 bases, with 4 bases of the junction left unmatched. CDR3 length: 14 amino acids.

This clone was seen only a few times. The V call is TRBV9, the J call TRBJ1-2; 10 bases fit TRBD1. The V gene end was trimmed by 5 bases and the J gene end by 6 bases; junction bases not matched to a gene: 13. The CDR3 has 16 residues. Germline assignment: CDR1 SGDLS and CDR2 YYNGEE. The CDR3 DNA reads TGTGCCAGCAGTGAAGATAGGGACAGGGGTAAGGATGGCTACACCTTC. It codes for CASSEDRDRGKDGYTF.

This rearrangement joins TRBV10-3 to TRBJ2-1; 10 bases line up with TRBD2. The CDR3 has 15 residues. Germline V gives CDR1 ENHRY, CDR2 SYGVKD. With V trimmed by 5 bases and J by 0 bases, 1 base remained unmatched. The CDR3 sequence: CAISLAGGSYNEQFF. In DNA form, the CDR3 reads TGTGCCATCAGTTTAGCGGGAGGCTCCTACAATGAGCAGTTCTTC.

J is TRBJ1-5 and V is TRBV7-8; D is perhaps TRBD1 (5 bases). The CDR3 has 17 residues. Germline assignment: CDR1 SGHVS and CDR2 FQNEAQ. V was pared by 5 bases and J by 0 bases, with 17 bases between. CDR3 amino acids: CASSRGLKLSSNQPQHF. The CDR3 DNA reads TGTGCCAGCAGCCGGGGACTGAAACTAAGTAGCAATCAGCCCCAGCATTTT.

The chain has TRBV5-1 and TRBJ2-3, with D possibly matching TRBD1 (5 bases). Looked up from germline, CDR1 is SGHRS and CDR2 is YFSETQ. The CDR3 is 15 residues long. Trimming removed 0 bases from V and 0 bases from J, with 8 bases in between. DNA of the CDR3: TGCGCCAGCAGCTTGGCCGCAGGGAGCACAGATACGCAGTATTTT. It translates to CASSLAAGSTDTQYF.